This T cell receptor beta chain was documented in a study of tumor-infiltrating lymphocytes in glioblastoma multiforme. Whole-study results and caveats: T cells were not sorted into functional subsets. Only one glioblastoma patient had TCR and mutation analysis.

Multiple V-beta primers and a C-beta primer amplified TCRB from RNA. A C-beta primer primed TCRB cDNA from roughly 0.51 ug RNA. These TCRB libraries lack any described unique molecular identifiers. TCRdb re-analysed the multiplex PCR reads in MiXCR, keeping a single row per CDR3 protein. Here the sample spans 10,000 to 15,000 distinct CDR3 sequences, 64% being singletons. The CDR3 covers 15 residues. Per germline, CDR1 DFQATT and CDR2 SNEGSKA (reference sequence). A word on this clonotype: Its antigen is unidentified. Sequence at one end of the junction differs from germline and may be a read error.

The sample consisted of brain tumor tissue. This receptor was taken from a male donor with glioblastoma. The chain uses TRBV20-1 and TRBJ1-2; 8 bases align to TRBD1. The CDR3 coding sequence is TGCAGTGCTAGATTGACAGGGGTGGGCTCTCATGGCTACATCTTC. Translating gives CSARLTGVGSHGYIF.